This TCR beta chain came from a study of blood T cell repertoires in COVID-19. Germline CDR1 reads SGHTA; CDR2 reads FQGTGA. Trimming took 7 bases from V and 1 from J, leaving 10 bases between them. The CDR3 is made up of 14 amino acids. The data were produced by immunoSEQ multiplex PCR, yet TCRdb's version contains in-frame clones alone and is incomplete. The sample records roughly 260,000 clones, roughly 87% being singletons. The sequence derives from a woman younger than 45 with acute COVID-19. Specimen: PBMCs or T cells enriched from blood (not recorded which). V usage is TRBV7-3 and J usage is TRBJ1-4; D might be TRBD1 (6 bases). In DNA, the CDR3 is TGTGCCAGCATCCTAGGGGGAACTAATGAAAAACTGTTTTTT. It translates to CASILGGTNEKLFF.